Listed here is a single TCR beta chain. Its recognized antigen is unknown. Base qualities were left out, and no much larger clone turns up one base away. The sample originates from a study of PD-1 blockade in classical Hodgkin lymphoma (dated by TCRdb to about 2020). With regard to the full study: Nivolumab dosing was 3 mg/kg intravenously every 2 weeks, continuing until either disease progression or unacceptable toxicity. To define a peripheral blood immune signature of response to PD-1 blockade in classical Hodgkin lymphoma, the study combined TCR beta sequencing with CyTOF. What the work shows at the level of the full study, not this receptor alone: Newly diagnosed patients were reported to have lower baseline TCR diversity than healthy donors, and relapsed/refractory patients were reported to have lower baseline TCR diversity still. CD4+ but not CD8+ TCR diversity rose significantly by C4D1 (p=0.0027 vs p=0.16), most apparent in complete responders (p=0.02). Among trial patients, those achieving complete response had baseline diversity similar to that of newly diagnosed patients, while diversity was significantly lower in partial responders and progressors. Patients starting nivolumab less than 1 year after ASCT had lower diversity and were excluded from later analyses to avoid confounding by immune reconstitution. Only a single clinical trial cohort was studied, and what caused the repertoire differences, possibly disease activity or prior therapy, remained undefined.

The cysteine opens and the phenylalanine closes a CDR3 of 13 amino acids. The entry retains the CDR3 DNA only, 39 bases that are in frame from base 1. CDR1 and CDR2 are drawn from the germline V gene: SGHAT, FQNNGV. V loses 4 bases of germline sequence and J loses 5 bases, and the interval between the two ends is 9 bases. The Qiagen DNeasy kit was used to extract genomic DNA both from unsorted PBMCs and from the negatively selected CD4+ and CD8+ fractions. Using primers that anneal to V and J segments, immunoSEQ multiplex PCR amplified the TCR beta CDR3 regions. A synthetic immune receptor repertoire was used to minimize amplification bias, and any residual bias was removed computationally once sequencing was done. In the authors' own workflow: Repertoire diversity was quantified as the Shannon entropy index using custom Python scripts. Unsorted, CD4+ and CD8+ repertoires were examined separately, except in combined analyses, for which CD4+ and CD8+ sequences were merged in silico. A clone counted as expanded when the clone's frequency after treatment rose at least 2-fold relative to C1D1, and clones undetected at baseline were given a pseudocount of 0.5. Singleton clones were defined as clones with 0 or 1 copy at C1D1, and non-singleton clones were defined as clones with 2 or more copies. Clones expanded in unsorted samples were annotated as CD4+, CD8+ or unknown by matching protein sequences in sorted samples from the same patient. Wilcoxon tests were applied to paired samples to test diversity changes from C1D1 to C4D1. The source is immuneACCESS, and TCRdb retained only in-frame sequences with V and J called. Part of the clones is not carried over; for the studies checked, unresolved V genes explain less than half of this, and the remainder is unexplained. D and trimming come from the DNA, and the V and J calls and clone size come from that table. The sample yields more than 35,000 clones; about 79% were counted once. Of the sample, approximately 11% falls within the top ten clones.

This specimen's time point label, interpreted: cycle 1 day 1 (C1D1), immediately before nivolumab initiation. Relapse after autologous stem cell transplantation had occurred in all trial patients, and cohorts A, B and C were distinguished by prior brentuximab vedotin exposure. The trial cohort comprised some 60 patients with relapsed/refractory classical Hodgkin lymphoma whose best overall responses were complete response, partial response or progressive disease. Single-agent nivolumab was administered to trial patients in the multi-cohort phase II CheckMate 205 trial. An independent review committee assessed best overall response by applying the 2007 International Working Group response criteria. Trial PBMCs were collected immediately before nivolumab initiation (C1D1) and during therapy at cycle 2 day 1 and cycle 4 day 1. Peripheral blood was collected in 8 mL Vacutainer Cell Preparation Tubes, from which PBMCs were isolated by centrifugation and then cryopreserved.

The rearranged segments are TRBV11-2 and TRBJ1-5; no D gene can be assigned with confidence. The sample was peripheral blood mononuclear cells (PBMCs), taken at baseline. This receptor was taken from a human donor with classical Hodgkin lymphoma. The DNA sequence is TGTGCCAGCAGCTATAGCACAGATCAGCCCCAGCATTTT. It encodes CASSYSTDQPQHF.